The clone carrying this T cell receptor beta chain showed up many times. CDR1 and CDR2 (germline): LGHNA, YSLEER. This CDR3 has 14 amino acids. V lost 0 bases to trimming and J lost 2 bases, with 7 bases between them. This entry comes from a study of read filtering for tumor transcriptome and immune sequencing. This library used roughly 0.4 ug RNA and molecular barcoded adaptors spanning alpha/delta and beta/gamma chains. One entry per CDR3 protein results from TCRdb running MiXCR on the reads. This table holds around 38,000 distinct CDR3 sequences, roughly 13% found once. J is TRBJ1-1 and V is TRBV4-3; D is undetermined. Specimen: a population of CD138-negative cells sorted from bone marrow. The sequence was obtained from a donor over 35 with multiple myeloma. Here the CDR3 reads CASSQDYRNTEAFF. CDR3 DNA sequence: TGCGCCAGCAGCCAAGATTATAGAAACACTGAAGCTTTCTTT.